This is a list of T cell receptor beta chains from one sample in a study of spatial heterogeneity in lung cancer. Via MiXCR, TCRdb re-called the 5' RACE reads, giving one row per CDR3 protein. The sample lists 40,000 or so distinct CDR3 sequences, about 10% seen once, with 17% in the top ten. Source: PBMCs, taken at follow-up. The origin of the receptors is a female donor with early-stage non-small cell lung cancer. Each CDR3 is given with its conserved first and last residue. D genes are given only for firm matches. For some rows the clone size is stated as once, few or many, or as a class when expanded; others skip it.

TRBJ2-7 | TRBV18 | TRBD2 | few | TGTGCCAGCTCGCGGGGACTAGCGGGGGACGACGAGCAGTACTTC | CASSRGLAGDDEQYF
TRBJ1-2 | TRBV28 | . | many | TGTGCCAGCATCCCCGCTACGGGGTTCCGCGGCTACACCTTC | CASIPATGFRGYTF
TRBJ1-4 | TRBV29-1 | . | few | TGCAGCGTTGTGGTCCCAGCTAATGAAAAACTGTTTTTT | CSVVVPANEKLFF
TRBJ2-7 | TRBV9 | . | many | TGTGCCAGCGGGCTTGACGACAGAACCTACGAGCAGTACTTC | CASGLDDRTYEQYF
TRBJ1-3 | TRBV4-1 | . | . | TGCGCCAGCAGCCAGCGTCGGGACGGCTCTGGAAACACCATATATTTT | CASSQRRDGSGNTIYF
TRBJ2-1 | TRBV7-3 | TRBD1 | . | TGTGCCAGCAGCTTAGGGACAGGGGTGGAGAATCAGCAGTTCTTC | CASSLGTGVENQQFF
TRBJ1-1 | TRBV7-9 | . | . | TGTGCCAGCAGCTCCCACGGGCCTATGAACACTGAAGCTTTCTTT | CASSSHGPMNTEAFF
TRBJ1-1 | TRBV7-2 | . | many | TGTGCCAGCAGCTTATCGGCTTTTCAGAACACTGAAGCTTTCTTT | CASSLSAFQNTEAFF
TRBJ2-5 | TRBV28 | . | many | TGTGCCAGCAGTTTTTACTCCACCGCGGAAGAGACCCAGTACTTC | CASSFYSTAEETQYF
TRBJ2-1 | TRBV9 | TRBD2 | few | TGTGCCAGCAGCATGCGGGGGGGGCCCTACAATGAGCAGTTCTTC | CASSMRGGPYNEQFF
TRBJ2-3 | TRBV20-1 | . | few | TGCAGTGCTAACGGGGCTCAAGGGGGAACAGATACGCAGTATTTT | CSANGAQGGTDTQYF
TRBJ2-3 | TRBV3-1 | . | many | TGTGCCAGCAGCCCTTATCCCTCCACAGATACGCAGTATTTT | CASSPYPSTDTQYF
TRBJ1-2 | TRBV7-2 | TRBD1 | . | TGTGCCAGCAGCTTAAGGGACAGGGTGTCCGGCTACACCTTC | CASSLRDRVSGYTF
TRBJ2-7 | TRBV7-9 | . | many | TGTGCCAGCGGCCCCGTACAGCGCTACGAGCAGTACTTC | CASGPVQRYEQYF
TRBJ2-5 | TRBV7-3 | . | . | TGTGCCAGCAGCTCCTCGTCACAAGAGACCCAGTACTTC | CASSSSSQETQYF
TRBJ1-6 | TRBV7-2 | . | many | TGTGCCAGCAGCCGGATATCTCAAAATTCACCCCTCCACTTT | CASSRISQNSPLHF
TRBJ2-1 | TRBV7-6 | TRBD2 | few | TGTGCCAGCGCTGGGCGGGAGTCGGATGAGCAGTTCTTC | CASAGRESDEQFF
TRBJ1-1 | TRBV2 | . | few | TGTGCCAGCAGTGACCGTCCGAGGGGGACTGAAGCTTTCTTT | CASSDRPRGTEAFF
TRBJ2-1 | TRBV6-6 | . | many | TGTGCCAGCAGCCAACGAATCAATGAGCAGTTCTTC | CASSQRINEQFF
TRBJ2-3 | TRBV4-2 | TRBD2 | few | TGTGCCAGCAGCCAAGATTTCACTAGCGGAGGTTCTAGCACAGATACGCAGTATTTT | CASSQDFTSGGSSTDTQYF
TRBJ2-1 | TRBV9 | TRBD1 | few | TGTGCCAGCAGCGGGGGACAGGGTCCCTACAATGAGCAGTTCTTC | CASSGGQGPYNEQFF
TRBJ1-2 | TRBV6-1 | . | few | TGTGCCAGCAGTGAAATTAGAGGGTCTCCCTATGGCTACACCTTC | CASSEIRGSPYGYTF
TRBJ2-3 | TRBV6-2/TRBV6-3 | . | few | TGTGCCAGCAGTTACCCCGGTAGCCACCCGAACACAGATACGCAGTATTTT | CASSYPGSHPNTDTQYF
TRBJ2-5 | TRBV6-5 | TRBD2 | . | TGTGCCAGCAGTCCCGGGACTAGCGGGGGGCCTAACCAAGAGACCCAGTACTTC | CASSPGTSGGPNQETQYF
TRBJ2-2 | TRBV5-4 | TRBD2 | once | TGTGCCAGCAGCCTGGTGACGCGGGGGGACACCGGGGAGCTGTTTTTT | CASSLVTRGDTGELFF
TRBJ2-1 | TRBV7-6 | TRBD2 | many | TGTGCCAGCAGCCCCTGGGTAGCGGGGGGGGCGAGCTCCTACAATGAGCAGTTCTTC | CASSPWVAGGASSYNEQFF
TRBJ2-7 | TRBV20-1 | TRBD2 | . | TGTAGTGCACGGGCTAGCGGGGGTTACGAGCAGTACTTC | CSARASGGYEQYF
TRBJ2-4 | TRBV5-1 | . | many | TGCGCCAGCAGCTTGGCGGGGGAGGACATTCAGTACTTC | CASSLAGEDIQYF
TRBJ2-5 | TRBV5-5 | . | few | TGTGCCAGCAGCTGGAGTCAAGAGACCCAGTACTTC | CASSWSQETQYF
TRBJ2-5 | TRBV4-1 | . | . | TGCGCCAGCAGCCAGGGCGGCGGGCTCTCCCGGGGGGAGACCCAGTACTTC | CASSQGGGLSRGETQYF
TRBJ2-5 | TRBV4-1 | . | few | TGCGCCAGCAGCCAAGATCTTCAGGGGCCCTTTACGGCCCAGTACTTC | CASSQDLQGPFTAQYF
TRBJ1-6 | TRBV6-5 | . | . | TGTGCCAGCAGTTGGGAAGTTCTGAACCGGGACGGGCATTCACCCCTCCACTTT | CASSWEVLNRDGHSPLHF
TRBJ2-5 | TRBV18 | . | many | TGTGCCAGCTCACCACCCCAAGAGACCCAGTACTTC | CASSPPQETQYF
TRBJ2-2 | TRBV29-1 | . | many | TGCAGCGCTAACACCGTCCGGGCGGGCGGGGAGCTGTTTTTT | CSANTVRAGGELFF
TRBJ1-5 | TRBV15 | . | many | TGTGCCACCAGCAGAGGGGAGGGAGGTCAGCCCCAGCATTTT | CATSRGEGGQPQHF
TRBJ1-1 | TRBV28 | . | many | TGTGCCAGCGGCCAGGTCAGTCCTCCCGAAGCTTTCTTT | CASGQVSPPEAFF
TRBJ1-1 | TRBV29-1 | TRBD1 | many | TGCAGCGTTGATCGAACAGGGGAGAACACTGAAGCTTTCTTT | CSVDRTGENTEAFF
TRBJ1-1 | TRBV19 | . | many | TGTGCCAGTAGTAACAGGGTGGGTAACACTGAAGCTTTCTTT | CASSNRVGNTEAFF
TRBJ2-3 | TRBV23-1 | . | few | TGCGCCAGCAGTCCAGGAGATACGCAGTATTTT | CASSPGDTQYF
TRBJ2-1 | TRBV5-1 | . | many | TGCGCCAGCAGCTTGGCCGAGGTGAGAGGTGAGCAGTTCTTC | CASSLAEVRGEQFF
TRBJ2-7 | TRBV3-1 | . | . | TGTGCCAGCAGCCAAGGCCAGTTGGAGTCCCAGGAGTACTTC | CASSQGQLESQEYF
TRBJ2-5 | TRBV5-1 | . | . | TGCGCCAGCAGCCTAGGGCCGTCCGGAGAGACCCAGTACTTC | CASSLGPSGETQYF
TRBJ1-1 | TRBV2 | . | few | TGTGCCAGCAGTGAAGGCAGACTAGTCACTGAAGCTTTCTTT | CASSEGRLVTEAFF
TRBJ2-1 | TRBV7-2 | . | few | TGTGCCAGCAGCTTAGTTGGGGACGCATCCTACAATGAGCAGTTCTTC | CASSLVGDASYNEQFF
TRBJ1-2 | TRBV30 | . | many | TGTGCCTGGAGTCTGACAAGGGGCTACACCTTC | CAWSLTRGYTF
TRBJ1-5 | TRBV20-1 | TRBD1 | . | TGCAGTGCTAGATCCCTACAGGGGGCGGGTATTCAGCCCCAGCATTTT | CSARSLQGAGIQPQHF
TRBJ2-2 | TRBV6-5 | TRBD2 | once | TGTGCCAGCAGTTACTTTCCCGGGACTACTACGAACACCGGGGAGCTGTTTTTT | CASSYFPGTTTNTGELFF
TRBJ2-3 | TRBV28 | . | . | TGTGCCAGCAGCTCGAAGGTAACCCCAGATACGCAGTATTTT | CASSSKVTPDTQYF
TRBJ2-7 | TRBV29-1 | . | many | TGCAGTGTTGTCGGCAGGGCCAGGTCCTACGAGCAGTACTTC | CSVVGRARSYEQYF
TRBJ2-7 | TRBV2 | TRBD1 | many | TGTGCCAGCAGTGGACGGACAGGGGCCGTAGTTAAGCAGTACTTC | CASSGRTGAVVKQYF
TRBJ2-7 | TRBV3-1 | . | many | TGTGCCAGCCAGAACTCCTACGAGCAGTACTTC | CASQNSYEQYF
TRBJ2-3 | TRBV6-1 | . | . | TGTGCCAGCAGTGAATACCCAGGGAGCACAGATACGCAGTATTTT | CASSEYPGSTDTQYF
TRBJ1-6 | TRBV20-1 | . | many | TGCAGTGCTAGGGTGCAGGGGAGGTCACCCCTCCACTTT | CSARVQGRSPLHF
TRBJ2-2 | TRBV28 | . | . | TGTGCCACCGCGAGCTACACCGGGGAGCTGTTTTTT | CATASYTGELFF
TRBJ1-2 | TRBV4-1 | TRBD1 | . | TGCGCCAGCAGCCAAGGGATAGGGGGCCTCACCGGCTTC | CASSQGIGGLTGF
TRBJ1-3 | TRBV7-2 | . | . | TGTGCCAGCAGCTTGGGAAACACCATATATTTT | CASSLGNTIYF
TRBJ2-1 | TRBV9 | TRBD1 | few | TGTGCCAGCAGCGGAGAGGGTCGGACAGGGGTGAACTACAATGAGCAGTTCTTC | CASSGEGRTGVNYNEQFF
TRBJ2-7 | TRBV7-2 | . | many | TGTGCCAGCAGCCTAATGTCCTACGAGCAGTACTTC | CASSLMSYEQYF
TRBJ2-5 | TRBV9 | . | . | TGTGCCAGCAGCGTAGGACCGGAGGGGCGAGAGACCCAGTACTTC | CASSVGPEGRETQYF
TRBJ2-3 | TRBV7-3 | TRBD2 | few | TGTGCCAGCAGCCTACAGGCTAGCGGGCCAGATACGCAGTATTTT | CASSLQASGPDTQYF